The clone carrying this T cell receptor beta chain showed up many times. The PBMCs were sourced from fresh peripheral blood (less than 11 ml). These data belong to a study of T cells in Graves' hyperthyroidism and ophthalmopathy. Researchers amplified the TCR beta CDR3 regions from RNA transcripts. The study used the HTBI primer set for a first-round RT-PCR of the TCR CDR3. TCRdb used MiXCR to reprocess the multiplex PCR reads, holding one entry per CDR3 protein. The sample contains around 350,000 distinct CDR3 sequences, over 10% of which appear only once. CDR3 length: 15 amino acids. Germline lookup yields CDR1 SEHNR and CDR2 FQNEAQ (reference sequence). Trimming cost V 5 bases and J 0 bases; bases outside gene matches: 6.

The chain uses TRBV7-9 and TRBJ2-7; 8 bases match TRBD1. Sequencing used blood. This clonotype originated in a woman aged 18-29 years with Graves' hyperthyroidism. CDR3 DNA sequence: TGTGCCAGCAGCCTCGGACAGGGAAGCTCCTACGAGCAGTACTTC. It yields the protein CASSLGQGSSYEQYF.